The next 5 T cell receptor beta chains were all read from a single sample in a study of blood T cell repertoires in COVID-19. Method: immunoSEQ multiplex PCR; TCRdb's copy keeps in-frame clones and lacks some. The data hold 60,000 to 85,000 clones, with roughly 90% observed a single time. Sequenced sample: peripheral blood. The receptors come from a human donor in a cohort sampled during active COVID-19.

V usage is TRBV5-1 and J usage is TRBJ2-1; 11 bases map to TRBD1. This CDR3 has 15 residues. Germline loops: CDR1 SGHRS, CDR2 YFSETQ. The V and J ends lost 4 bases and 7 bases, in that order; junction bases with no gene match: 7. CDR3 DNA: TGCGCCAGCAGCCTAGGACAGGGGGCGCCGAATGAGCAGTTCTTC. This translates into CASSLGQGAPNEQFF.

The chain employs TRBV5-1 and TRBJ2-3; 11 bases fit TRBD2. The CDR3 covers 18 residues. Germline V lookup: CDR1 SGHRS, CDR2 YFSETQ. V was pared by 0 bases and J by 0 bases, with 6 bases of the junction left unmatched. The CDR3 DNA reads as TGCGCCAGCAGCTTGGGCACGTTAGCGGGGGGGAGCACAGATACGCAGTATTTT. Its translation is CASSLGTLAGGSTDTQYF.

The chain couples TRBV29-1 to TRBJ2-2; 8 nucleotides match TRBD1. This CDR3 has 13 amino acids. V lost 7 bases, J lost 7 bases, and 8 bases stayed unmatched. Germline-derived CDR1 and CDR2 are SQVTM and ANQGSEA. The CDR3 protein is CSGGRGLGGELFF. Written as DNA, the CDR3 is TGCAGCGGGGGCAGGGGGCTGGGCGGGGAGCTGTTTTTT.

The V gene is TRBV19, the J gene TRBJ2-7; 10 bases match TRBD2. Trimming took 3 bases from V and 3 from J; bases not matched to a gene: 2. Germline V gene sequence: CDR1 LNHDA, CDR2 SQIVND (reference sequence). This CDR3 is built from 14 residues. As DNA, the CDR3 is TGTGCCAGTAGTATTAGCGGGGGGCTCTACGAGCAGTACTTC. It encodes CASSISGGLYEQYF.

J is TRBJ2-1 and V is TRBV9; 8 nucleotides align to TRBD1. CDR1 SGDLS and CDR2 YYNGEE come from the germline V gene. The ends lost 0 bases at V and 8 bases at J; junction bases unmatched: 7. The CDR3 has 15 residues. CDR3 sequence reads: CASSVGGTGIDEQFF. CDR3 sequence (DNA): TGTGCCAGCAGCGTAGGTGGGACAGGTATTGATGAGCAGTTCTTC.